These T cell receptor beta chains were read from a single sample in a study of blood T cell repertoires in COVID-19. Using immunoSEQ multiplex PCR, the repertoire was profiled, and TCRdb retains in-frame clones only, with some absent. The sample lists about 140,000 clones, roughly 88% occurring once. Input material: peripheral blood. The receptor set was obtained from a woman between 45 and 60 years old with acute or convalescent COVID-19. Each CDR3 is given with its conserved first and last residue. Fields, in order: V gene, D gene, J gene, clone size, CDR3 protein, CDR3 DNA. The D gene is left open where the match is weak. Part of the rows lack a size; the others show once, few, many or a class for expanded clones.

TRBV4-1,-,TRBJ1-6,-,CASSRDIGQSNSPLHF,TGCGCCAGCAGCCGGGATATTGGACAGTCGAATTCACCCCTCCACTTT
TRBV2,TRBD2,TRBJ2-1,once,CASTEGGVARDEQFF,TGTGCCAGCACCGAGGGAGGGGTTGCTAGGGATGAGCAGTTCTTC
TRBV24-1,TRBD2,TRBJ2-1,-,CATSEGEGLAGVDEQFF,TGTGCCACCAGTGAGGGGGAGGGACTAGCGGGAGTCGATGAGCAGTTCTTC
TRBV27,-,TRBJ1-2,-,CASSQNPTEISNYGYTF,TGTGCCAGCAGTCAGAACCCTACAGAGATATCTAACTATGGCTACACCTTC
TRBV4-2,-,TRBJ1-5,-,CASSQDGGWDQPQHF,TGTGCCAGCAGCCAAGACGGGGGTTGGGATCAGCCCCAGCATTTT
TRBV6-2/TRBV6-3,TRBD2,TRBJ2-7,-,CASSYTLAGTYEQYF,TGTGCCAGCAGTTATACCCTAGCGGGAACTTACGAGCAGTACTTC
TRBV5-4,-,TRBJ1-2,-,CASSLDRSNYGYTF,TGTGCCAGCAGCTTGGACAGGTCTAACTATGGCTACACCTTC
TRBV7-3,TRBD1,TRBJ1-1,-,CASSWTGAGTEAFF,TGTGCCAGCAGCTGGACAGGGGCAGGGACTGAAGCTTTCTTT
TRBV11-1,-,TRBJ2-2,few,CASSLGGVLFF,TGTGCCAGCAGCTTAGGGGGAGTGCTGTTTTTT
TRBV5-1,TRBD2,TRBJ2-5,-,CASTPGILAGGKETQYF,TGCGCCAGCACTCCAGGGATATTAGCGGGGGGCAAAGAGACCCAGTACTTC
TRBV6-5,TRBD1,TRBJ2-7,-,CASSSERGPNEQYF,TGTGCCAGCAGCTCTGAGAGGGGGCCCAACGAGCAGTACTTC
TRBV20-1,-,TRBJ2-7,-,CSASKEGNGREQYF,TGCAGTGCTAGTAAGGAGGGGAATGGACGCGAGCAGTACTTC
TRBV18,TRBD2,TRBJ2-5,-,CASSPEWGGTGLKQETQYF,TGTGCCAGCTCACCGGAGTGGGGGGGAACGGGACTCAAGCAAGAGACCCAGTACTTC
TRBV4-1,TRBD2,TRBJ2-3,-,CASSHWTRDADTQYF,TGCGCCAGCAGCCATTGGACTAGAGACGCAGATACGCAGTATTTT
TRBV6-5,TRBD1,TRBJ1-5,-,CASTSWGTVFQPQHF,TGTGCCAGCACCTCCTGGGGGACAGTTTTTCAGCCCCAGCATTTT